This TCR beta chain originates from a study of blood T cell repertoires in COVID-19. CDR3 size: 14 residues. Germline assignment: CDR1 LNHDA and CDR2 SQIVND (reference sequence). V lost 5 bases, J lost 5 bases, and 3 bases stayed unmatched. The table came from immunoSEQ multiplex PCR; TCRdb's copy has only in-frame clones and leaves some out. The table lists around 150,000 clones, approximately 86% of them singletons. This TCR derives from a woman aged 60-75 years with active or convalescent COVID-19. The sequenced material came from peripheral blood. This rearrangement joins TRBV19 to TRBJ2-3; 11 bases match TRBD1. This CDR3 reads CASSGTGGVDTQYF. DNA for the CDR3: TGTGCCAGTAGTGGGACAGGGGGTGTAGATACGCAGTATTTT.